Following are 28 T cell receptor delta chains from one sample sequenced in a study of Vδ1+ human thymocytes. Overall study findings and caveats: Highly polyclonal TRG and TRD repertoires with Gaussian CDR3 length distributions appeared in thymus.

The template was reverse-transcribed extracted RNA. CDR3 amplicons came from multiplex PCR with pooled V-gene forward and constant-region reverse primers. TCRdb re-called the multiplex PCR reads via CATT. The sample lists 20,000 to 25,000 delta-chain clones, approximately 8.8% occurring once. Antigens for these TCRs are unknown. Sequencing was carried out using Vdelta1+ gamma-delta thymocytes from the thymus. Subset meaning: FACS-sorted CD3+ TCRalphabeta- TCRVdelta1+ TCRVdelta2- thymocytes. These receptors were taken from a child under two years old who had congenital heart surgery.

The V and J genes are TRDV1 and TRDJ1; 9 nucleotides align to TRDD3. The CDR3 is 18 amino acids. From germline, CDR1 is TSWWSYY and CDR2 QGS. The junction had 15 bases not matched to a gene; V was cut back by 1 base and J by 6 bases. CDR3 protein: CALGEHKVLHWGRYKLIF. The CDR3 coding sequence is TGTGCTCTTGGGGAACATAAGGTCCTTCACTGGGGGAGATATAAACTCATCTTT.

V is TRDV1 and J is TRDJ1; the match to TRDD3 covers 8 bases. TCRdb offers no J gene call, so here the DNA was matched to germline to obtain one. This CDR3 comprises 21 residues. CDR1 and CDR2 from the germline V gene are TSWWSYY and QGS. With V trimmed by 2 bases and J by 3 bases, 23 bases remained unmatched. The CDR3 nucleotides read TGTGCTCTTGGGGAAGGGGTACCCGGGCCTACCTTGTTGGGGGATCCCGATAAACTCATCTTT. The encoded protein is CALGEGVPGPTLLGDPDKLIF.

This sequence joins TRDV1 and TRDJ1, with TRDD3 identical over 10 bases. TCRdb is silent on the J gene; assignment here came from matching the DNA to germline. V dropped 4 bases and J dropped 0; count of bases not matched to a gene: 17. The CDR3 covers 20 residues. The germline CDR1 and CDR2 sequences are TSWWSYY and QGS. The chain's CDR3 is CALGGIEYWGIPQHTDKLIF. The CDR3 DNA reads as TGTGCTCTTGGGGGGATAGAGTACTGGGGGATCCCCCAACACACCGATAAACTCATCTTT.

This clone was found a few times. The chain combines TRDV1 with TRDJ1, with 10 bases that match TRDD3. Germline lookup yields CDR1 TSWWSYY and CDR2 QGS. The CDR3 is 21 residues long. The ends lost 0 bases at V and 6 bases at J; junction bases unmatched: 22. For the CDR3, the DNA is TGTGCTCTTGGGGAACTCCCATCTCGGGTATTACTGGGGGATGTGAACAATAAACTCATCTTT. Translation gives CALGELPSRVLLGDVNNKLIF.

This chain uses TRDV1 with TRDJ1; TRDD3 matches 11 bases. V shed 3 bases, J shed 5 bases, and the junction held 23 bases outside the gene matches. The CDR3 totals 21 residues. Germline V gene sequence: CDR1 TSWWSYY, CDR2 QGS. CDR3 sequence (DNA): TGTGCTCTTGGGGATGCTTCCTACACTTGGGGTGGGGGATACGCAATGGATAAACTCATCTTT. Amino acid sequence: CALGDASYTWGGGYAMDKLIF.

On this clone itself: At the DNA level, this CDR3 is encoded by other sequences in the same sample as well. The V and J genes are TRDV2 and TRDJ1, with D possibly being TRDD3 (5 bases). In germline, CDR1 is GEAIGNYY, CDR2 EKD. This CDR3 has 14 amino acids. V was clipped by 5 bases and J by 9 bases, with 21 bases between them. The CDR3 bases are TGTGCCTGTGGCTTTCAGCCCCAGGGACTGGAACTCATCTTT. It translates to CACGFQPQGLELIF.

The J gene is TRDJ1, the V gene TRDV1; 9 positions match TRDD3. TCRdb lists no J gene, so it was determined here by aligning the DNA to germline. V lost 5 bases to trimming and J lost 0 bases; unmatched junction nucleotides: 16. Germline V gives CDR1 TSWWSYY, CDR2 QGS. There are 19 residues in the CDR3. The CDR3, as DNA: TGTGCTCTTGGGCATGAGCTTTTCCTACTGGGGGACTACACCGATAAACTCATCTTT. This gives the protein CALGHELFLLGDYTDKLIF.

This chain connects TRDV1 to TRDJ1; 9 nucleotides match TRDD3. J was trimmed by 7 bases and V by 1 base; bases with no gene match: 4. Per germline, CDR1 TSWWSYY and CDR2 QGS. The CDR3 runs 14 residues. CDR3 sequence: CALGERTGGTKLIF. The DNA for the CDR3 is TGTGCTCTTGGGGAACGAACTGGGGGAACTAAACTCATCTTT.

In its sample, this clone was seen a few times. The chain employs TRDV2 and TRDJ1; 7 bases fit TRDD3. Per the germline V gene, CDR1 is GEAIGNYY and CDR2 is EKD. The CDR3 sequence is 19 residues long. Losses at the gene ends were 0 bases for V and 3 bases for J; bases not matched to a gene: 18. CDR3 amino acids: CACDTESWGPPSDADKLIF. In DNA form, the CDR3 reads TGTGCCTGTGACACCGAAAGCTGGGGGCCCCCATCCGACGCCGATAAACTCATCTTT.

The V and J genes are TRAV29/DV5 and TRDJ1; 7 nucleotides agree with TRDD2. Germline CDR1 NSMFDY, CDR2 ISSIKDK. With V trimmed by 3 bases and J by 3 bases, 8 bases remained unmatched. CDR3 size: 14 residues. CDR3 DNA: TGTGCAGCAACCCTGGCCTTCCTGGCCGATAAACTCATCTTT. This sequence encodes CAATLAFLADKLIF. Full variable domain (remainder filled in from reference TRAV29/DV5 and TRDJ1): DQQVKQNSPSLSVQEGRISILNCDYTNSMFDYFLWYKKYPAEGPTFLISISSIKDKNEDGRFTVFLNKSAKHLSLHIVPSQPGDSAVYFCAATLAFLADKLIFGKGTRVTVEP.

The chain is built from TRDV1 and TRDJ1, with D possibly being TRDD3 (5 bases). Matching the DNA to germline supplied the J gene, which TCRdb does not give. Trimming removed 1 base at V and 0 bases at J, with 21 bases between. Germline V gene data show CDR1 as TSWWSYY and CDR2 as QGS. The CDR3 extends over 19 amino acids. The CDR3 nucleotides read TGTGCTCTTGGGGAACGCGGGAACGACGGGGACCTGTACACCGATAAACTCATCTTT. It specifies CALGERGNDGDLYTDKLIF.

The chain is built from TRDV1 and TRDJ1, with 8 positions matching TRDD3. The CDR3 is made up of 17 amino acids. The V gene end was trimmed by 0 bases and the J gene end by 0 bases; junction bases not matched to a gene: 6. Germline V gene lookup returns CDR1 TSWWSYY and CDR2 QGS. CDR3 DNA: TGTGCTCTTGGGGAACTCCCTGGGGGACCGTACACCGATAAACTCATCTTT. Its protein product is CALGELPGGPYTDKLIF.

In its sample, this clone was seen a few times. The chain carries TRDV2 and TRDJ1, with 11 positions matching TRDD3. Germline CDR1 is GEAIGNYY and CDR2 is EKD. CDR3 size: 17 residues. V was clipped by 3 bases and J by 0 bases; unmatched bases: 8. The CDR3 region is CACDALGDIKYTDKLIF. The CDR3 DNA follows: TGTGCCTGTGACGCACTGGGGGATATAAAGTACACCGATAAACTCATCTTT.

This clone was observed a few times. The chain is built from TRDV1 and TRDJ1; 11 bases are shared with TRDD3. Unmatched junction bases numbered 9, after V lost 0 bases and J lost 3 bases. The CDR3 has 18 amino acids. CDR1 is TSWWSYY, CDR2 QGS, per germline. The CDR3 loop reads CALGELTLGDTGADKLIF. The CDR3 region has the DNA TGTGCTCTTGGGGAACTAACCCTGGGGGATACAGGCGCCGATAAACTCATCTTT.

By its share, this clone is medium-sized. This chain connects TRDV2 to TRDJ1; TRDD3 matches 9 bases. Germline loops: CDR1 GEAIGNYY, CDR2 EKD. V was clipped by 5 bases and J by 0 bases; unmatched bases: 9. The CDR3 is 16 amino acids. This CDR3 reads CACAGGDTVYTDKLIF. CDR3 nucleotide sequence: TGTGCCTGTGCCGGTGGGGATACGGTGTACACCGATAAACTCATCTTT.

The rearrangement links TRDV1 to TRDJ1; 8 nucleotides line up with TRDD2. Trimming took 4 bases from V and 8 from J; bases not matched to a gene: 9. In germline, CDR1 is TSWWSYY, CDR2 QGS. This CDR3 is 14 amino acids long. The CDR3 bases are TGTGCTCTTGGGGTTAAATCTTCCTACGAAAAACTCATCTTT. It translates to CALGVKSSYEKLIF.

The chain carries TRDV1 and TRDJ1, with no clear D. Trimming removed 2 bases at V and 0 bases at J, with 13 bases between. This CDR3 has 16 amino acids. Germline V gene data show CDR1 as TSWWSYY and CDR2 as QGS. CDR3: CALGEISPMYTDKLIF. DNA of the CDR3: TGTGCTCTTGGGGAAATATCACCCATGTACACCGATAAACTCATCTTT.

This clone occurred a few times. The V call is TRDV1, the J call TRDJ1; the D call may be TRDD2 or TRDD3 (6 bases each). Trimming removed 2 bases from V and 4 bases from J, with 23 bases in between. Germline V CDR1 and CDR2: TSWWSYY, QGS. This CDR3 is built from 18 residues. CDR3 DNA sequence: TGTGCTCTTGGGGAATCCCTCTTCCTGCGGGGATCGGGCGATAAACTCATCTTT. It codes for CALGESLFLRGSGDKLIF.

The chain employs TRDV1 and TRDJ1; 12 positions match TRDD3. Germline assignment: CDR1 TSWWSYY and CDR2 QGS. V gave up 4 bases and J gave up 8 bases; unmatched junction bases: 23. This CDR3 contains 20 residues. The CDR3 DNA follows: TGTGCTCTTGGGGGAACAGAGTCCCCTGTCTGGGGGATACGCACCAAAAAACTCATCTTT. Translated: CALGGTESPVWGIRTKKLIF.

This clone was counted a few times. V is TRDV1 and J is TRDJ1; D remains ambiguous. CDR1 TSWWSYY and CDR2 QGS come from the germline V gene. The CDR3 is 14 residues long. Trimming pared 0 bases from V and 4 bases from J, leaving 9 bases between. This chain's CDR3 is CALGELTPRDKLIF. CDR3 sequence (DNA): TGTGCTCTTGGGGAACTCACACCACGCGATAAACTCATCTTT.

This clone has only a few counts. The chain uses TRDV2 and TRDJ1, with 9 positions matching TRDD3. The V gene end was trimmed by 8 bases and the J gene end by 0 bases; junction bases not matched to a gene: 15. The CDR3 spans 17 residues. Germline V lookup: CDR1 GEAIGNYY, CDR2 EKD. The CDR3: CAYLSATGGRDTDKLIF. CDR3 in DNA: TGTGCCTACCTATCCGCTACTGGGGGACGGGACACCGATAAACTCATCTTT.

This clone was seen more than once but under ten times. V is TRDV1 and J is TRDJ1; 9 nucleotides align to TRDD3. Germline V lookup: CDR1 TSWWSYY, CDR2 QGS. The CDR3 covers 20 residues. V lost 5 bases and J lost 0; bases outside the gene matches: 19. CDR3 residues: CALGFFLRGIPSEYTDKLIF. For the CDR3, the DNA is TGTGCTCTTGGGTTCTTTTTACGGGGGATACCTAGCGAGTACACCGATAAACTCATCTTT.

The rearrangement links TRDV1 to TRDJ1, with 8 bases that match TRDD3. The germline V gene encodes CDR1 TSWWSYY and CDR2 QGS. Unmatched junction bases numbered 14, after V lost 2 bases and J lost 9 bases. The CDR3 length is 16 residues. CDR3 nucleotides: TGTGCTCTTGGGGAAGGCCCTCCTAGGGGGGATAAAGAACTCATCTTT. It is translated as CALGEGPPRGDKELIF.

The chain recombines TRDV2 with TRDJ1; 8 positions match TRDD3. The length of the CDR3 is 21 residues. The germline gives CDR1 GEAIGNYY, CDR2 EKD. Germline trimming cut 0 bases from V and 0 bases from J; bases unmatched to any gene: 20. The CDR3 bases are TGTGCCTGTGACACCGGGCCGACTGGGGGTTACCCCCGGGCTAACACCGATAAACTCATCTTT. As protein: CACDTGPTGGYPRANTDKLIF.

This clone was detected a few times. This rearrangement joins TRDV1 to TRDJ1; D is possibly TRDD3 (6 bases). Germline V gene data show CDR1 as TSWWSYY and CDR2 as QGS. The CDR3 sequence is 20 residues long. V was pared by 3 bases and J by 0 bases, with 26 bases between. The CDR3 here is CALGDPRGSVFWLYTDKLIF. DNA of the CDR3: TGTGCTCTTGGGGATCCACGGGGGAGCGTCTTCTGGCTGTACACCGATAAACTCATCTTT.

This clone was recorded a few times. The chain links TRDV1 to TRDJ1; D ambiguous. The germline gives CDR1 TSWWSYY, CDR2 QGS. V gave up 2 bases and J gave up 0 bases, with 10 bases separating them. CDR3 length: 15 amino acids. The CDR3 loop reads CALGEVWDYTDKLIF. DNA for the CDR3: TGTGCTCTTGGGGAAGTATGGGACTACACCGATAAACTCATCTTT.

This clone has more than one count but fewer than ten. The chain links TRDV1 to TRDJ1, with a possible D match to TRDD3 (7 bases). The CDR3 length is 17 residues. Germline CDR1 and CDR2: TSWWSYY and QGS. The V end was cut by 4 bases, the J end by 4 bases, with 22 bases between. CDR3 amino acids: CALGALPGPLGNDKLIF. CDR3 in DNA: TGTGCTCTTGGGGCCCTTCCCGGACCACTGGGGAACGATAAACTCATCTTT.

This clone was found a few times. The chain combines TRDV1 with TRDJ1, with 9 bases identical to TRDD3. The CDR3 consists of 21 residues. Looked up from germline, CDR1 is TSWWSYY and CDR2 is QGS. The V gene end was trimmed by 0 bases and the J gene end by 0 bases; junction bases not matched to a gene: 17. CDR3 sequence: CALGELVAYWGTIVYTDKLIF. DNA of the CDR3: TGTGCTCTTGGGGAACTGGTGGCTTACTGGGGGACCATCGTATACACCGATAAACTCATCTTT.